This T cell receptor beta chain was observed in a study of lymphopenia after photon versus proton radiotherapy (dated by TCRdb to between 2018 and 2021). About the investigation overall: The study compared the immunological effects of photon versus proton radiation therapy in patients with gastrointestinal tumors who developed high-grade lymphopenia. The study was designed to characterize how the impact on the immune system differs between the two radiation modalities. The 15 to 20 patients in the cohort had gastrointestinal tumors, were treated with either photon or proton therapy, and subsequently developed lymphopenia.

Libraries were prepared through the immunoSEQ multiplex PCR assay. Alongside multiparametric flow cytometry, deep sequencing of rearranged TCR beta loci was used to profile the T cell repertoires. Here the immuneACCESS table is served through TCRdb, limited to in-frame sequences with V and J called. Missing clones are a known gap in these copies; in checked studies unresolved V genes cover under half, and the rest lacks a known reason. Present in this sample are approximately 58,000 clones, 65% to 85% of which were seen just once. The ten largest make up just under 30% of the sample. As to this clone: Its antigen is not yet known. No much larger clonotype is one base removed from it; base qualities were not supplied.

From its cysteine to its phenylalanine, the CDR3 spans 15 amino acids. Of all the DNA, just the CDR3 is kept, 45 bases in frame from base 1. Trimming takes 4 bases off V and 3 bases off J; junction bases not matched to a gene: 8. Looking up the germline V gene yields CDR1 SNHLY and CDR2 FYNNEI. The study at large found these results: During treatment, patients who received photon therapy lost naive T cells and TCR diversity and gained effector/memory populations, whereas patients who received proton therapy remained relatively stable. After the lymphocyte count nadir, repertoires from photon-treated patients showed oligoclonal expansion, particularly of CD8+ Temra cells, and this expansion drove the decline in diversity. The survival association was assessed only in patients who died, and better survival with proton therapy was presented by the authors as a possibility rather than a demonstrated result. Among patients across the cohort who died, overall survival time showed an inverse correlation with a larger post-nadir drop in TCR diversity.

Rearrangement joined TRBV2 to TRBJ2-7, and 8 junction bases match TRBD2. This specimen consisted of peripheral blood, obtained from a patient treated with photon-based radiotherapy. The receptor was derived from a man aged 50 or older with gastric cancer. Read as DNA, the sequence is TGTGCCAGCAGTGTTGCCGGGACTAGTAGCTACGAGCAGTACTTC. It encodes CASSVAGTSSYEQYF.